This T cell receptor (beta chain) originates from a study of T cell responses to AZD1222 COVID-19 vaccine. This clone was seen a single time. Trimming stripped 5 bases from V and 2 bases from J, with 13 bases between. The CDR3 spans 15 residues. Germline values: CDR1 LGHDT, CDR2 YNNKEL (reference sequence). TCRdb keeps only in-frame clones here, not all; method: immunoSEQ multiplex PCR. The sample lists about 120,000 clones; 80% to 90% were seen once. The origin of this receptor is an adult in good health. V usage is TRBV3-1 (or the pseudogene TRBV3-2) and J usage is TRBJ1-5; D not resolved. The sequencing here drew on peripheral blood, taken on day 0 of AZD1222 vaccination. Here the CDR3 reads CASSLLSAGNQPQHF. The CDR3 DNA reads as TGTGCCAGCAGCTTACTATCGGCTGGCAATCAGCCCCAGCATTTT.